This TCR beta chain was captured in a study of T cells after yellow fever vaccination. Study-wide points: Reappearance after the booster was seen for most primary-vaccination clones, at 95% to 96% CD4 and 70% to 90% CD8. The secondary response was weaker, and its peak arrived faster, on day 5 versus 15. A small proportion of clonotypes was detected in both the CD4 and CD8 compartments.

Making TCR cDNA involved 5'RACE template switching, which added UMIs and a universal primer site. One entry per CDR3 protein, called by TCRdb with MiXCR from the 5' RACE reads. Among 620,000 or so distinct CDR3 sequences, 9% to 15% were seen once, and the ten largest hold 14% to 15%. Trimming removed 5 bases from V and 5 bases from J, with 13 bases in between. The germline CDR1 and CDR2 sequences are MNHEY and SMNVEV (reference sequence). The CDR3 is 13 amino acids. As to this clonotype: Antigen unknown.

This clonotype was sampled from a man aged 25-45 years who received the YFV17D yellow fever vaccine. The chain uses TRBV27 and TRBJ2-7; possibly TRBD1 for D (6 bases). The sequences come from PBMCs, collected on the day of the yellow fever booster vaccination. CDR3 in amino acids: CASSGQGRHEQYF. The CDR3 region has the DNA TGTGCCAGCAGTGGGCAGGGGCGGCACGAGCAGTACTTC.